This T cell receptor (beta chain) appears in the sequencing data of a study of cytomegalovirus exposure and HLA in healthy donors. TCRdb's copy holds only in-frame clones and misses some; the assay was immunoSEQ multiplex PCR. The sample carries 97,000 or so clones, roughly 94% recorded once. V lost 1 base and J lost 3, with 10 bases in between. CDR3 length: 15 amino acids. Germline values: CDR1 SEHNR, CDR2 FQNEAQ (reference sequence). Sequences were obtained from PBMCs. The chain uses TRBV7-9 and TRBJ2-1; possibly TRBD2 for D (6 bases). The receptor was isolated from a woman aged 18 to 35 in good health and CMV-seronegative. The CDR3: CASSLGWGDYNEQFF. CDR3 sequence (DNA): TGTGCCAGCAGCTTAGGGTGGGGGGACTACAATGAGCAGTTCTTC.